These 11 T cell receptor beta chains originate from one sample sequenced in a study of response to subunit inactivated influenza vaccine. Using its own MiXCR run on the RT-PCR reads, TCRdb lists one record per CDR3 protein. The sample records about 540,000 distinct CDR3 sequences, under 30% being singletons. This sample was also put to use in a study of T cells expressing NK-cell markers. According to that study: Generation of TCR beta cDNA was performed by 5'RACE template switching incorporating UMIs.

The sequencing here drew on CD4+ T cells sorted from PBMCs, taken roughly 12 days after vaccination. All receptors derive from a man aged 50-59 years who received an inactivated influenza vaccine.

This clonotype was found once. The chain is built from TRBV9 and TRBJ2-2; 7 positions agree with TRBD2. The CDR3 spans 16 residues. With V trimmed by 4 bases and J by 3 bases, 9 bases remained unmatched. Germline CDR1 reads SGDLS; CDR2 reads YYNGEE. Here the CDR3 DNA reads TGTGCCAGCAGCACGAGGGAGGGCCGCGACACCGGGGAGCTGTTTTTT. Its translation: CASSTREGRDTGELFF.

This clonotype turned up a few times. DNA for the CDR3: TGTGCCAGCAGTTTTCAGGACCCCTATGGCTACACCTTC. Protein sequence: CASSFQDPYGYTF. V gene TRBV12-3 or TRBV12-4 combines with J gene TRBJ1-2; D uncertain. Trimming stripped 3 bases from V and 4 bases from J, with 9 bases between. The CDR3 runs to 13 residues.

The V and J genes are TRBV11-2 and TRBJ1-2; no reliable D call. Germline CDR1 SGHAT, CDR2 FQNNGV. V gave up 1 base and J gave up 4 bases, with 13 bases separating them. This CDR3 has 15 amino acids. The CDR3, as DNA: TGTGCCAGCAGCTTAGGAGCAAATTCCCTCTATGGCTACACCTTC. It translates to CASSLGANSLYGYTF.

The chain recombines TRBV7-2 with TRBJ2-4; TRBD1 matches 7 bases. From germline, CDR1 is SGHTA and CDR2 FQGNSA. Trimming took 4 bases from V and 0 from J; bases not matched to a gene: 9. This CDR3 spans 17 amino acids. CDR3 DNA sequence: TGTGCCAGCAGCTCACAGGGGAACCATATAGCCAAAAACATTCAGTACTTC. This codes for CASSSQGNHIAKNIQYF.

This chain connects TRBV12-3 or TRBV12-4 to TRBJ2-2, with D perhaps matching TRBD1 (5 bases). With 4 bases removed from V and 7 bases from J, the gap between germline ends came to 13 bases. The CDR3 spans 14 residues. The CDR3 reads CASSYKRGIGELFF. The CDR3 bases are TGTGCCAGCAGTTACAAAAGGGGAATCGGGGAGCTGTTTTTT.

In this sample, this clonotype turned up a few times. The chain uses TRBV7-2 and TRBJ1-2; 8 nucleotides agree with TRBD1. The germline CDR1 and CDR2 sequences are SGHTA and FQGNSA. V trimming: 2 bases; J trimming: 0 bases; junction bases outside the gene matches: 2. The CDR3 is made up of 15 amino acids. For the CDR3, the DNA is TGTGCCAGCAGCTTAAGGACAGGGCCTAACTATGGCTACACCTTC. This codes for CASSLRTGPNYGYTF.

The chain uses TRBV6-1 and TRBJ2-1; 14 bases align to TRBD2. This CDR3 is built from 16 residues. Trimming removed 7 bases from V and 1 base from J; junction bases left unmatched: 3. Germline V gene data show CDR1 as MNHNS and CDR2 as SASEGT. CDR3 DNA: TGTGCCAGCACGGGACTAGCGGGAGAGTCCTACAATGAGCAGTTCTTC. Encoded protein: CASTGLAGESYNEQFF.

This clonotype was counted only a few times. V and J are TRBV14 and TRBJ1-1, with D hard to call. Trimming removed 4 bases from V and 3 bases from J, with 9 bases in between. CDR3 length equals 13 residues. Germline V gives CDR1 SGHDN, CDR2 FVKESK. This chain's CDR3 is CASSRPRDTEAFF. CDR3 nucleotide sequence: TGTGCCAGCAGCCGGCCCCGGGACACTGAAGCTTTCTTT.

The V call is TRBV15, the J call TRBJ2-1; 10 bases line up with TRBD2. Germline assignment: CDR1 LNHNV and CDR2 YYDKDF (reference sequence). The CDR3 loop spans 15 amino acids. The V and J ends lost 4 bases and 6 bases, in that order; junction bases with no gene match: 6. DNA of the CDR3: TGTGCCACCAGCACCGGACTAGCGGCAGCCAATGAGCAGTTCTTC. This gives the protein CATSTGLAAANEQFF.

This clonotype came up a few times. CDR3 protein: CSARDLAEHYNEQFF. The CDR3 DNA sequence: TGCAGTGCTAGAGATCTAGCGGAGCATTACAATGAGCAGTTCTTC. This chain uses TRBV20-1 with TRBJ2-1; 7 nucleotides line up with TRBD2. In germline, CDR1 is DFQATT, CDR2 SNEGSKA (reference sequence). Germline trimming cut 0 bases from V and 4 bases from J; bases unmatched to any gene: 6. CDR3 length: 15 amino acids.

This clonotype has only a few counts. V is TRBV28 and J is TRBJ2-4; 8 bases align to TRBD2. The V segment lost 8 bases and the J segment 0 bases; nucleotides outside the gene matches: 6. Germline V gene data show CDR1 as MDHEN and CDR2 as SYDVKM. The CDR3 runs 15 residues. CDR3 coding DNA: TGTGCCAGCCACTCGGGGGGGCTAGCCAAAAACATTCAGTACTTC. Its protein is CASHSGGLAKNIQYF.